These T cell receptor beta chains were read from a single sample in a study of blood T cell repertoires in COVID-19. The method was immunoSEQ multiplex PCR; TCRdb's version includes in-frame clones alone and lacks a portion of them. The table records around 140,000 clones, 75% to 90% of them present only once. Sequenced sample: peripheral blood. Every receptor here comes from a man aged 50 to 59 who had recovered from COVID-19. Both conserved end residues are part of each CDR3. Each record gives: V gene, clone size, D gene, J gene, CDR3 DNA, CDR3 protein. A D gene is named only where the DNA matches it firmly. Clone size is stated in some rows and not others, as once, few, many or a class when expanded.

TRBV9	-	TRBD2	TRBJ2-1	TGTGCCAGCAGCGCACCGCTAGAACAAGCGGGGGGGCGGAATGAGCAGTTCTTC	CASSAPLEQAGGRNEQFF
TRBV5-1	once	TRBD1	TRBJ2-3	TGCGCCAGCAGCAAGGGACAGGGCGCGGGTGAAGATACGCAGTATTTT	CASSKGQGAGEDTQYF
TRBV3-1/TRBV3-2	-	-	TRBJ1-2	TGTGCCAGCAGCCGATCAGTGGACAGCTTTTTGGATGGCTACACCTTC	CASSRSVDSFLDGYTF
TRBV30	-	-	TRBJ1-1	TGTGCCTGGAGTTTTGGGAGAGGGCCTAACACTGAAGCTTTCTTT	CAWSFGRGPNTEAFF
TRBV6-2/TRBV6-3	-	-	TRBJ1-1	TGTGCCAGCAGTTACTCGAAGGGAGGGGGCACTGAAGCTTTCTTT	CASSYSKGGGTEAFF
TRBV9	-	-	TRBJ2-3	TGTGCCAGCAGCCCCTGGGGCAGGGGCACAGATACGCAGTATTTT	CASSPWGRGTDTQYF
TRBV7-2	-	TRBD2	TRBJ2-1	TGTGCCAGCAGCTTAGATCGTCTAGCGGCCTTTGGGGGTGAGCAGTTCTTC	CASSLDRLAAFGGEQFF
TRBV11-3	-	TRBD1	TRBJ2-5	TGTGCCAGCAGCTTAGGGACAGGCACTCAAGAGACCCAGTACTTC	CASSLGTGTQETQYF
TRBV7-6	-	-	TRBJ2-7	TGTGCCAGCAGCCCTCGAATTACCGCGTACGAGCAGTACTTC	CASSPRITAYEQYF
TRBV2	once	-	TRBJ2-1	TGTGCCAGCAGCGCCAAGACAGGCTCCTACAATGAGCAGTTCTTC	CASSAKTGSYNEQFF
TRBV19	-	-	TRBJ1-1	TGTGCCAGTAGCCCAGACCGGGACTTCTACGGAGGCACTGAAGCTTTCTTT	CASSPDRDFYGGTEAFF
TRBV7-9	few	-	TRBJ1-2	TGTGCCAGCAGCCCCTCCGGGGGGGAATCTCTTGGCTACACCTTC	CASSPSGGESLGYTF
TRBV5-1	-	TRBD2	TRBJ2-5	TGCGCCAGCAGCCCGACTAGCGGGGGGCCCGTGGAGACCCAGTACTTC	CASSPTSGGPVETQYF
TRBV7-8	once	TRBD2	TRBJ2-7	TGTGCCAGCAGCTTAGCGAAGGTCGGCGAGCGGGGGTACGAGCAGTACTTC	CASSLAKVGERGYEQYF
TRBV2	once	TRBD1	TRBJ2-7	TGTGCCAGCAGTGGACCGGGACAGGGAGGCTACGAGCAGTACTTC	CASSGPGQGGYEQYF
TRBV7-9	-	-	TRBJ1-1	TGTGCCAGCAGCCCTACAGGGAGCCCTGAAGCTTTCTTT	CASSPTGSPEAFF